One sample yielded the 3 T cell receptor beta chains listed below, sequenced in a study of identical twins. TCRdb reprocessed the 5' RACE reads via MiXCR and lists one record per CDR3 protein. The table shows fewer than 900,000 distinct CDR3 sequences, with about 20% occurring only once. This sample also belongs to another study, concerning T cells expressing NK-cell markers.

What was sequenced was PBMCs. These TCRs come from a woman younger than 30 in good health.

This chain joins TRBV4-2 and TRBJ2-7, with 11 bases matching TRBD2. Germline V CDR1 and CDR2: LGHNA, YNFKEQ. The CDR3 has 18 amino acids. V lost 2 bases and J lost 1; bases outside the gene matches: 10. The CDR3 DNA reads as TGTGCCAGCAGCCAATACCTAGGACTAGCGGGCCTTTCCTACGAGCAGTACTTC. Protein: CASSQYLGLAGLSYEQYF.

This clonotype was seen only a few times. The chain employs TRBV3-1 and TRBJ2-3; 10 nucleotides line up with TRBD2. CDR3 length: 18 amino acids. J lost 0 bases, V lost 4 bases, and 10 bases had no gene match. The germline CDR1 and CDR2 sequences are LGHDT and YNNKEL (reference sequence). This chain's CDR3 is CASSLEREGLISTDTQYF. The CDR3 bases are TGTGCCAGCAGCCTGGAGCGGGAGGGCCTTATAAGCACAGATACGCAGTATTTT.

This clonotype was counted a few times. The chain joins TRBV9 to TRBJ2-1, with 7 bases fitting TRBD2. V lost 1 base and J lost 4; bases outside the gene matches: 8. CDR3 length: 16 residues. Germline V gene lookup returns CDR1 SGDLS and CDR2 YYNGEE. Here the CDR3 DNA reads TGTGCCAGCAGCGTACTCGGTGGGAGGGCATACAATGAGCAGTTCTTC. Encoded protein: CASSVLGGRAYNEQFF.